These 10 T cell receptor beta chains share one sample of origin, sequenced in a study of blood T cell repertoires in COVID-19. This table comes from immunoSEQ multiplex PCR, and its TCRdb copy is limited to in-frame clones, with some not included. This table has roughly 92,000 clones, roughly nine tenths appearing once. Sequenced input: peripheral blood. These receptors originate from a man aged 50 to 60 with acute or convalescent COVID-19.

The chain links TRBV27 to TRBJ2-7; 9 bases agree with TRBD2. Trimming removed 4 bases from V and 6 bases from J; junction bases left unmatched: 10. Germline V gives CDR1 MNHEY, CDR2 SMNVEV (reference sequence). The CDR3 is made up of 15 amino acids. In nucleotides, the CDR3 is TGTGCCAGCAGTTCTCCAGGGGCGGGAGGGCTCGAGCAGTACTTC. Residues: CASSSPGAGGLEQYF.

V is TRBV29-1 and J is TRBJ2-5; D unresolved. In germline, CDR1 is SQVTM, CDR2 ANQGSEA. V gave up 3 bases and J gave up 2 bases, with 10 bases separating them. This CDR3 comprises 13 residues. The CDR3 region is CSVDGAVQETQYF. The CDR3 coding sequence is TGCAGCGTTGACGGAGCAGTTCAAGAGACCCAGTACTTC. The full variable domain, rest sourced from reference TRBV29-1 and TRBJ2-5, is SAVISQKPSRDICQRGTSLTIQCQVDSQVTMMFWYRQQPGQSLTLIATANQGSEATYESGFVIDKFPISRPNLTFSTLTVSNMSPEDSSIYLCSVDGAVQETQYFGPGTRLLVL.

The chain is built from TRBV2 and TRBJ1-5; D is ambiguous. The germline CDR1 and CDR2 sequences are SNHLY and FYNNEI. This CDR3 region has 13 residues. V was clipped by 6 bases and J by 6 bases, with 12 bases between them. CDR3 region: CASSPGPPQPQHF. The CDR3 nucleotides read TGTGCCAGCAGCCCTGGGCCGCCTCAGCCCCAGCATTTT.

This chain joins TRBV19 and TRBJ1-2; D perhaps matches TRBD1 (6 bases). Trimming took off 5 bases at V and 4 bases at J, with 17 bases between the two ends. CDR1 and CDR2 from the germline V gene are LNHDA and SQIVND (reference sequence). CDR3 length: 15 amino acids. The CDR3 DNA follows: TGTGCCAGTAGTCCGGGAGGGGGAACGGTCTATGGCTACACCTTC. It yields the protein CASSPGGGTVYGYTF.

The chain combines TRBV7-9 with TRBJ2-3; 8 nucleotides match TRBD2. CDR3 length equals 15 residues. V was pared by 1 base and J by 3 bases, with 3 bases of the junction left unmatched. Per germline, CDR1 SEHNR and CDR2 FQNEAQ (reference sequence). This chain's CDR3 is CASSLVPSGTDTQYF. CDR3 bases: TGTGCCAGCAGCTTAGTCCCTAGCGGGACAGATACGCAGTATTTT.

This clone was seen a single time. CDR3 sequence (DNA): TGTGCCAGCAGTTACAGGGGTGGGAATCAGCCCCAGCATTTT. It codes for CASSYRGGNQPQHF. The chain links TRBV6-5 to TRBJ1-5; D perhaps matches TRBD1 (5 bases). In germline, CDR1 is MNHEY, CDR2 SVGAGI. The CDR3 loop spans 14 amino acids. Trimming pared 2 bases from V and 4 bases from J, leaving 9 bases between.

V gene TRBV6-5 combines with J gene TRBJ1-4; tentatively, D is TRBD1 (5 bases). The CDR3 runs to 14 residues. V lost 6 bases and J 5 bases, leaving 13 bases between the germline ends. Germline CDR1 MNHEY, CDR2 SVGAGI. The CDR3 region is CASSSFGGNEKLFF. DNA for the CDR3: TGTGCCAGCAGCAGTTTCGGGGGGAATGAAAAACTGTTTTTT.

The chain combines TRBV5-5 with TRBJ1-6, with D unclear. CDR1 is SGHKS, CDR2 YYEKEE, per germline (reference sequence). V shed 0 bases and J shed 7 bases, with 11 bases lying between them. The CDR3 covers 15 residues. CDR3: CASSLGSGSNSPLHF. CDR3 nucleotides: TGTGCCAGCAGCTTGGGATCCGGGTCGAATTCACCCCTCCACTTT.

The V gene is TRBV11-2, the J gene TRBJ1-6; possibly TRBD1 for D (6 bases). With 6 bases removed from V and 6 bases from J, the gap between germline ends came to 12 bases. Germline V gives CDR1 SGHAT, CDR2 FQNNGV. The length of the CDR3 is 14 residues. CDR3 sequence: CASSPRTANSPLHF. In DNA, the CDR3 is TGTGCCAGCAGTCCCCGGACAGCTAATTCACCCCTCCACTTT.

The CDR3 bases are TGTGCCAGCTCGCCCAAAGCGGGAGGGGTAGAGACCCAGTACTTC. Its protein product is CASSPKAGGVETQYF. The chain recombines TRBV18 with TRBJ2-5, with 10 bases identical to TRBD2. This CDR3 has 15 amino acids. V gave up 6 bases and J gave up 4 bases; unmatched junction bases: 8. Germline V lookup: CDR1 KGHSH, CDR2 LQKENI.